This TCR beta chain was observed in a study of memory CD4+ T cells and cytomegalovirus serostatus. The method was immunoSEQ multiplex PCR; TCRdb's version includes in-frame clones alone and lacks a portion of them. The sample carries about 82,000 clones, 65% to 85% recorded once. Single viable CD3+CD4+CD8-CD45RO+ cells were sorted as the memory CD4+ T cells. CDR3 length: 15 residues. V dropped 0 bases and J dropped 2 bases, with 10 bases sitting between them. Per germline, CDR1 LNHNV and CDR2 YYDKDF (reference sequence). The sample consisted of memory CD4+ T cells from blood. This TCR came from an adult in good health and CMV-seronegative. The chain recombines TRBV15 with TRBJ1-2; no clear D gene. CDR3: CATSREKGTNYGYTF. The CDR3, as DNA: TGTGCCACCAGCAGAGAAAAGGGCACAAACTATGGCTACACCTTC. The full variable domain, completed using reference TRBV15 and TRBJ1-2, is DAMVIQNPRYQVTQFGKPVTLSCSQTLNHNVMYWYQQKSSQAPKLLFHYYDKDFNNEADTPDNFQSRRPNTSFCFLDIRSPGLGDTAMYLCATSREKGTNYGYTFGSGTRLTVV.